These T cell receptor beta chains were read from a single sample in a study of T cell responses to AZD1222 COVID-19 vaccine. Produced via immunoSEQ multiplex PCR; TCRdb's table is partial and in-frame only. The repertoire holds approximately 120,000 clones, around 85% seen once, with about 4.3% in the top ten. Sequenced here: peripheral blood, sampled 28 days after the second AZD1222 dose. These receptors all stem from an adult who received the AZD1222 COVID-19 vaccine. The CDR3 runs from the conserved cysteine through the conserved F or W. Fields, in order: CDR3 length, D gene, J gene, clone size, V gene, CDR3 protein, CDR3 DNA. D genes are given only for firm matches. Not every row has a clone size; where given, it reads once, few, many or a size class.

length: 15
D: TRBD2
J: TRBJ2-5
size: -
V: TRBV19
CDR3: CASSMNSGGRETQYF
DNA: TGTGCCAGTAGTATGAACAGCGGGGGGCGAGAGACCCAGTACTTC

length: 14
D: TRBD1
J: TRBJ1-6
size: -
V: TRBV5-1
CDR3: CASSQPGQNSPLHF
DNA: TGCGCCAGCAGCCAACCGGGACAGAATTCACCCCTCCACTTT

length: 13
D: -
J: TRBJ2-7
size: -
V: TRBV5-4
CDR3: CASSLPGTYEQYF
DNA: TGTGCCAGCAGCTTGCCAGGAACCTACGAGCAGTACTTC

length: 13
D: -
J: TRBJ1-6
size: once
V: TRBV7-9
CDR3: CASSSGTSSPLHF
DNA: TGTGCCAGCAGCTCAGGGACAAGTTCACCCCTCCACTTT

length: 14
D: -
J: TRBJ1-2
size: -
V: TRBV27
CDR3: CASSLTGLNYGYTF
DNA: TGTGCCAGCAGTCTTACAGGGCTTAACTATGGCTACACCTTC

length: 13
D: TRBD1
J: TRBJ1-4
size: -
V: TRBV18
CDR3: CASSGQLNEKLFF
DNA: TGTGCCAGCTCGGGACAGCTTAATGAAAAACTGTTTTTT

length: 13
D: -
J: TRBJ1-3
size: few
V: TRBV5-1
CDR3: CASHPLRGNTIYF
DNA: TGCGCCAGCCACCCCCTTCGCGGAAACACCATATATTTT

length: 13
D: -
J: TRBJ2-1
size: -
V: TRBV10-3
CDR3: CAISESPDNEQFF
DNA: TGTGCCATCAGTGAAAGCCCCGACAATGAGCAGTTCTTC

length: 13
D: TRBD1
J: TRBJ1-1
size: -
V: TRBV11-2
CDR3: CASSTQTGTEAFF
DNA: TGTGCCAGCAGCACCCAGACAGGGACGGAAGCTTTCTTT

length: 12
D: -
J: TRBJ1-2
size: -
V: TRBV2
CDR3: CASSVGWGGYTF
DNA: TGTGCCAGCAGTGTAGGATGGGGTGGCTACACCTTC

length: 13
D: -
J: TRBJ1-1
size: -
V: TRBV5-1
CDR3: CASSLYGYTEAFF
DNA: TGCGCCAGCAGCTTGTACGGATACACTGAAGCTTTCTTT

length: 16
D: -
J: TRBJ1-5
size: -
V: TRBV23-1
CDR3: CASSQSGGGGNQPQHF
DNA: TGCGCCAGCAGTCAATCCGGGGGAGGAGGCAATCAGCCCCAGCATTTT

length: 9
D: -
J: TRBJ2-7
size: -
V: TRBV12-3/TRBV12-4
CDR3: CASGSEQYF
DNA: TGTGCCAGTGGTTCCGAGCAGTACTTC

length: 16
D: -
J: TRBJ1-1
size: -
V: TRBV6-2/TRBV6-3
CDR3: CASSYNWGRSDTEAFF
DNA: TGTGCCAGCAGTTACAACTGGGGAAGGTCGGACACTGAAGCTTTCTTT

length: 13
D: -
J: TRBJ1-4
size: -
V: TRBV30
CDR3: CAWMAHLNEKLFF
DNA: TGTGCCTGGATGGCGCATCTTAATGAAAAACTGTTTTTT

length: 17
D: -
J: TRBJ1-2
size: -
V: TRBV5-1
CDR3: CASSLGLPLSINYGYTF
DNA: TGCGCCAGCAGCCTGGGGCTCCCCCTTTCCATTAACTATGGCTACACCTTC

length: 11
D: -
J: TRBJ1-2
size: -
V: TRBV20-1
CDR3: CSDRFIYGYTF
DNA: TGCAGTGACAGGTTTATCTATGGCTACACCTTC

length: 15
D: -
J: TRBJ1-2
size: -
V: TRBV3-1/TRBV3-2
CDR3: CASSQAAGASYGYTF
DNA: TGTGCCAGCAGCCAAGCGGCAGGGGCGTCCTATGGCTACACCTTC

length: 16
D: TRBD2
J: TRBJ2-3
size: -
V: TRBV9
CDR3: CASSAPSGRYTDTQYF
DNA: TGTGCCAGCAGCGCACCTAGCGGGAGATACACAGATACGCAGTATTTT

length: 15
D: TRBD1
J: TRBJ1-1
size: few
V: TRBV4-1
CDR3: CASSPVGDSHTEAFF
DNA: TGCGCCAGCAGCCCGGTAGGGGACAGTCACACTGAAGCTTTCTTT

length: 11
D: -
J: TRBJ2-3
size: once
V: TRBV5-4
CDR3: CASSRGDTQYF
DNA: TGTGCCAGCAGCCGGGGGGATACGCAGTATTTT

length: 15
D: TRBD1
J: TRBJ2-3
size: -
V: TRBV5-1
CDR3: CASSFDRGLTDTQYF
DNA: TGCGCCAGCAGCTTCGACAGGGGGCTAACAGATACGCAGTATTTT

length: 13
D: TRBD1
J: TRBJ1-5
size: -
V: TRBV28
CDR3: CATRQGGNQPQHF
DNA: TGTGCCACCCGACAGGGGGGCAATCAGCCCCAGCATTTT

length: 13
D: -
J: TRBJ1-1
size: -
V: TRBV24-1
CDR3: CATSVGQGTEAFF
DNA: TGTGCCACCAGTGTGGGCCAGGGGACTGAAGCTTTCTTT

length: 15
D: TRBD1
J: TRBJ2-1
size: -
V: TRBV16
CDR3: CASSRGTGGLDEQFF
DNA: TGTGCCAGCAGCCGGGGGACAGGGGGCCTCGATGAGCAGTTCTTC

length: 13
D: -
J: TRBJ2-5
size: -
V: TRBV18
CDR3: CASCTRTEETQYF
DNA: TGTGCCAGTTGCACCCGGACGGAAGAGACCCAGTACTTC

length: 15
D: -
J: TRBJ2-7
size: -
V: TRBV6-5
CDR3: CASSRYKTGNYEQYF
DNA: TGTGCCAGCAGTAGATACAAAACAGGGAACTACGAGCAGTACTTC

length: 12
D: -
J: TRBJ1-5
size: -
V: TRBV10-3
CDR3: CAISGFNQPQHF
DNA: TGTGCCATCAGTGGGTTCAATCAGCCCCAGCATTTT

length: 16
D: -
J: TRBJ1-1
size: -
V: TRBV6-1
CDR3: CASSEEGRRMNTEAFF
DNA: TGTGCCAGCAGTGAGGAGGGGCGGAGAATGAACACTGAAGCTTTCTTT

length: 15
D: -
J: TRBJ1-1
size: -
V: TRBV6-1
CDR3: CASSETRGRRTEAFF
DNA: TGTGCCAGCAGTGAAACCCGGGGTCGGCGCACTGAAGCTTTCTTT

length: 15
D: -
J: TRBJ1-5
size: -
V: TRBV30
CDR3: CAWSSQRAGFEPQHF
DNA: TGTGCCTGGAGCTCACAGAGGGCAGGGTTTGAGCCCCAGCATTTT

length: 16
D: -
J: TRBJ2-3
size: -
V: TRBV10-2
CDR3: CATLWEGAGGTGTQYF
DNA: TGCGCCACCCTATGGGAGGGGGCGGGGGGCACAGGTACGCAGTATTTT

length: 16
D: TRBD2
J: TRBJ2-5
size: -
V: TRBV19
CDR3: CASSMDATSGKETQYF
DNA: TGTGCCAGTAGTATGGACGCGACTAGCGGGAAAGAGACCCAGTACTTC

length: 15
D: TRBD2
J: TRBJ2-1
size: -
V: TRBV5-4
CDR3: CASSKAGGPYNEQFF
DNA: TGTGCCAGCAGCAAAGCGGGGGGACCGTACAATGAGCAGTTCTTC

length: 15
D: TRBD2
J: TRBJ2-7
size: -
V: TRBV23-1
CDR3: CASTSRTSRGYEQYF
DNA: TGCGCCAGCACTTCGCGGACTAGTCGTGGATACGAGCAGTACTTC

length: 15
D: TRBD1
J: TRBJ1-2
size: -
V: TRBV27
CDR3: CASSSRGGQAYGYTF
DNA: TGTGCCAGCAGTTCCCGTGGGGGACAGGCCTATGGCTACACCTTC

length: 11
D: -
J: TRBJ2-7
size: -
V: TRBV28
CDR3: CASSVTGQQYF
DNA: TGTGCCAGCAGTGTAACCGGGCAGCAGTACTTC

length: 14
D: TRBD2
J: TRBJ2-7
size: once
V: TRBV7-2
CDR3: CASSFTSGSDEQYF
DNA: TGTGCCAGCAGCTTCACTAGCGGTAGTGACGAGCAGTACTTC

length: 15
D: -
J: TRBJ1-1
size: -
V: TRBV7-9
CDR3: CASSLDGRLNTEAFF
DNA: TGTGCCAGCAGCTTGGACGGCAGGTTGAACACTGAAGCTTTCTTT

length: 17
D: -
J: TRBJ1-4
size: -
V: TRBV5-1
CDR3: CASSFTGPGARWEKLFF
DNA: TGCGCCAGCAGCTTTACAGGCCCTGGGGCTCGTTGGGAAAAACTGTTTTTT

length: 15
D: TRBD1
J: TRBJ2-3
size: -
V: TRBV9
CDR3: CASSMMTGGADTQYF
DNA: TGTGCCAGTTCCATGATGACAGGGGGCGCAGATACGCAGTATTTT

length: 14
D: TRBD2
J: TRBJ2-3
size: -
V: TRBV27
CDR3: CASSHPGTRFAQYF
DNA: TGTGCCAGCAGTCATCCCGGGACTAGGTTTGCGCAGTATTTT

length: 15
D: -
J: TRBJ2-1
size: once
V: TRBV15
CDR3: CATSRPAGRNNEQFF
DNA: TGTGCCACCAGCAGACCCGCGGGACGGAACAATGAGCAGTTCTTC

length: 13
D: -
J: TRBJ2-2
size: -
V: TRBV7-9
CDR3: CASSQDITGELFF
DNA: TGTGCCAGCAGCCAAGACATCACCGGGGAGCTGTTTTTT

length: 15
D: -
J: TRBJ2-7
size: -
V: TRBV6-4
CDR3: CASRGCGLQTYEQYF
DNA: TGTGCCAGCAGGGGGTGTGGCTTGCAAACCTACGAGCAGTACTTC